This T cell receptor (beta chain) was documented in a study of blood T cell repertoires in COVID-19. Background on the study: Acute and convalescent COVID-19 specimens originated in the United States, Italy and Spain. Sample material is recorded as cDNA or gDNA derived from T cells, B-cell-depleted T cells, or PBMCs.

This CDR3 spans 15 amino acids. V lost 4 bases and J lost 5; bases outside the gene matches: 8. Germline assignment: CDR1 MNHNY and CDR2 SVGAGI (reference sequence). Source study methods: Amplification with reference gene primers provided the estimates of nucleated cell counts. Measured with immunoSEQ multiplex PCR; TCRdb has only the in-frame clones, and not every one. V and J calls and clone size are as listed in that table; D and trimming were resolved from the DNA. The table has 150,000 to 160,000 clones, about 80% seen once. Material for sequencing was peripheral blood. The source is a woman between 55 and 75 years old with acute or convalescent COVID-19. V gene TRBV6-6 combines with J gene TRBJ1-2; TRBD1 matches 9 bases. The CDR3 protein is CASSSRQGVLYGYTF. The CDR3 DNA follows: TGTGCCAGCAGTTCCCGACAGGGGGTTTTGTATGGCTACACCTTC.